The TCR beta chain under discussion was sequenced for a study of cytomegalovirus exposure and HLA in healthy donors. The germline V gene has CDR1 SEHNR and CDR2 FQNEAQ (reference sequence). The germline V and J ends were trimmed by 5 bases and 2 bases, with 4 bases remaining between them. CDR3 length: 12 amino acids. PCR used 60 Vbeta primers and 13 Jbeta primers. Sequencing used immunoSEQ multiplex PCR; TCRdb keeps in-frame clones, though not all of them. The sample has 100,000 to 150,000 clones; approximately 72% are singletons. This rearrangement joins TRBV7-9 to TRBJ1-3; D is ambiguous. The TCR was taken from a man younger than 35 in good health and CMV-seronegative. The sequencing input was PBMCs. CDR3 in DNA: TGTGCCAGCAGCCCTACTGGAAACACCATATATTTT. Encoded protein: CASSPTGNTIYF.